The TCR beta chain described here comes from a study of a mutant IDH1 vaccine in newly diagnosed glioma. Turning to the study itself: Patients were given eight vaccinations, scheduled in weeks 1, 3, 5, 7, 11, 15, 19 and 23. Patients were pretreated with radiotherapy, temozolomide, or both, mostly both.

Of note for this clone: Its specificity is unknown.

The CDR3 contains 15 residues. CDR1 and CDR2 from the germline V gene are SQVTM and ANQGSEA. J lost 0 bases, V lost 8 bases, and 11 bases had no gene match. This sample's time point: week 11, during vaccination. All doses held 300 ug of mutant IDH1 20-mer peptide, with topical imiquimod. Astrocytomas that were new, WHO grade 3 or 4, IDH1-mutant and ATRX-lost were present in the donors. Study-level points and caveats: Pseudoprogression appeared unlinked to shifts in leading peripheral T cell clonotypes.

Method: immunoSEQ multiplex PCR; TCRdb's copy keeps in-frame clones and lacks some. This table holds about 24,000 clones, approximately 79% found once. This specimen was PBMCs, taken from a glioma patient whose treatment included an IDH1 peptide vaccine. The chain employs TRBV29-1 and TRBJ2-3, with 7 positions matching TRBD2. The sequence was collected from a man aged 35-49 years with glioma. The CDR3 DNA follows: TGCAGCTGGGGGGGGAGCCCCTCAAGCACAGATACGCAGTATTTT. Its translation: CSWGGSPSSTDTQYF.